These T cell receptor beta chains were read from a single sample in a study of cytomegalovirus exposure and HLA in healthy donors. This table comes from immunoSEQ multiplex PCR, and its TCRdb copy is limited to in-frame clones, with some not included. In the table there are some 120,000 clones, under 80% of which are singletons. Input material: PBMCs. The receptor set was obtained from a woman in her sixties or seventies in good health and CMV-seropositive. CDR3s include the opening cysteine and the closing phenylalanine or tryptophan. Some rows mark clone size as missing; the rest say once, few, many or name a class of expanded clone.

TRBV7-2	-	CASSLVGRGQPQHF
TRBV10-3	-	CAISESGAEGNTEAFF
TRBV19	-	CASAVTGTGGNEQYF
TRBV7-3	-	CASSYEAGGVNGELFF
TRBV29-1	-	CSVSGTSGNTDTQYF
TRBV9	few	CASSPGDLGGELFF
TRBV7-8	-	CASSLALRGGYEQFF
TRBV6-6	-	CASRYGLVGTDTQYF
TRBV7-8	few	CASSTTRQTSNQPQHF
TRBV5-1	-	CASREGLAQETQYF
TRBV11-1	-	CASSPDRGQAFF
TRBV5-1	few	CASSLDGPTGEAFF
TRBV7-9	-	CASSFSDRFANYGYTF
TRBV27	-	CASSRTGATYEQYF
TRBV29-1	-	CSVEDLSETVHNYGYTF
TRBV5-4	-	CASSSTGGRVRGYTF